The 4 T cell receptor beta chains listed next were all sequenced from one sample in a study of blood T cell repertoires in COVID-19. Libraries were prepared by immunoSEQ multiplex PCR; TCRdb keeps only in-frame clonotypes and omits some of them. The sample holds 150,000 to 200,000 clones, roughly 87% seen once. The sequenced sample was PBMCs or T cells enriched from blood (not recorded which). The receptors were sampled from a man between 45 and 60 years old who had recovered from COVID-19.

The chain uses TRBV27 and TRBJ2-1; a possible D gene is TRBD2 (6 bases). The V gene lost 8 bases and the J gene lost 7 bases, with 24 bases spanning the gap. The CDR3 totals 16 residues. From germline, CDR1 is MNHEY and CDR2 SMNVEV (reference sequence). CDR3 DNA sequence: TGTGCCAGCTTCACCCTCCGGGGGTCGGGTTTTAATGAGCAGTTCTTC. The encoded protein is CASFTLRGSGFNEQFF.

The chain carries TRBV5-8 and TRBJ2-5, with D perhaps matching TRBD2 (6 bases). The ends were cut back, 0 bases at V and 3 bases at J, with 12 bases in the middle. This CDR3 contains 15 residues. In germline, CDR1 is SGHTS, CDR2 YDEGEE. This chain's CDR3 is CASSLDPPSEETQYF. The DNA of the CDR3 is TGTGCCAGCAGCTTGGACCCCCCTAGCGAAGAGACCCAGTACTTC.

The genes are TRBV7-9 and TRBJ1-2; D is undetermined. CDR1 SEHNR and CDR2 FQNEAQ come from the germline V gene (reference sequence). The CDR3 length is 14 residues. Trimming removed 5 bases at V and 2 bases at J, with 12 bases between. The CDR3 coding sequence is TGTGCCAGCAGCCCCGAGGGCGCCAACTATGGCTACACCTTC. This codes for CASSPEGANYGYTF. Complete variable domain (other parts from reference TRBV7-9 and TRBJ1-2): DTGVSQNPRHKITKRGQNVTFRCDPISEHNRLYWYRQTLGQGPEFLTYFQNEAQLEKSRLLSDRFSAERPKGSFSTLEIQRTEQGDSAMYLCASSPEGANYGYTFGSGTRLTVV.

The chain combines TRBV7-2 with TRBJ2-1, with 7 bases matching TRBD2. The J segment lost 0 bases and the V segment lost 8 bases, leaving 7 bases of the junction unmatched. Germline V gene lookup returns CDR1 SGHTA and CDR2 FQGNSA. The CDR3 is 15 residues long. CDR3 nucleotides: TGTGCCAGCCGACCCCGGGACTACTCCTACAATGAGCAGTTCTTC. Translation: CASRPRDYSYNEQFF.